This TCR beta chain derives from a study of human T cells and chemical hapten exposure (dated by TCRdb to the early 2020s). Background for the entire study: For sensitization, 2% DPC in acetone was applied to an approximately 2 cm by approximately 2 cm area of upper inner arm skin. Weekly therapeutic DPC doses were additionally applied to the scalp of patients throughout the roughly 25-week study period. Patch testing was done on the upper back using Finn chambers containing 0.01% DPC, and results were scored after 6 days according to International Contact Dermatitis Research Group standards. The patient cohort, mostly female, included alopecia areata with under or over 50% scalp involvement, alopecia totalis and alopecia universalis. Libraries were combined into a pool for sequencing, and differences in TCR yield between samples came mainly from small differences in library volumes within the pool. Peripheral blood TCR repertoire changes were tracked in vivo in alopecia patients during primary and secondary sensitization to the hapten diphenylcyclopropenone (DPC). Blood was sampled from patients pre-sensitization (week 0) and at 2, 6 and about 24 weeks after DPC sensitization. For TCR sequencing, blood came from 25 to 30 alopecia patients at anywhere from one to four time points (pre-sensitization, 2, 6 and 24 weeks). Both TCR alpha and TCR beta chains were sequenced from each blood RNA sample. On the study overall, not on this receptor specifically: Expanded TCRs formed significantly more large CDR3 similarity clusters than pre-sensitization or healthy control sets, consistent with antigen-driven responses. The number of TCRs above 1 in 1000 frequency did not change with DPC sensitization; there was no evidence of global repertoire structure alterations. Patch test score was positively correlated with the number of PT1 expanded TCRs, with significance at thresholds 8, 16 and 32 but not at 4. Alopecia, a presumed autoimmune disease, was present in all patients, so the immune response of the patients might differ from that of healthy individuals. After repeated subsampling, the strength of the expansion versus patch-test correlation and the threshold at which it became significant changed.

From the cysteine through the phenylalanine, the CDR3 covers 11 amino acids. Of the read, only the CDR3 DNA is kept; its 33 bases are in frame from base 1. The germline V gene specifies SQVTM as CDR1 and ANQGSEA as CDR2. Deletion took 4 bases off V and 0 bases off J, with a span of 2 bases between the germline ends. The sample's time point, from its label and the paper: patch test 1, 2 weeks after DPC sensitization. According to the study, the label for this sample's treatment or condition signals: therapeutic diphenylcyclopropenone sensitization with weekly scalp DPC. Unfractionated whole blood was collected in Tempus Blood RNA tubes, and total RNA was extracted from that blood. At each patch-test visit, blood was drawn before the patch test was applied. Patients were eligible if aged 18 to 70, diagnosed with alopecia and judged suitable for DPC therapy, and pregnant patients were excluded. This clonotype has a handful of counts. The clone's antigen remains unknown. No base quality information exists; no much larger clone differs at one position.

Library creation used RACE. Instrument on record: NextSeq 500. During library preparation, unique molecular identifiers were attached to individual cDNA molecules so that TCRs could be counted quantitatively and reproducibly. Per the source publication's procedure: The median number of TCRs per sample was over 95,000, ranging from roughly 23,224 to 700,000. The Decombinator software suite was used to annotate the V, J and CDR3 of the TCR reads. For PS versus PT1 abundance plots, all samples were subsampled to the same number of TCRs (28,000). TCRs were defined as expanded if absent before sensitization and observed at least eight times at the 2-week time point. The public reads were reprocessed in TCRdb via fastp at Q25 and MiXCR, keeping in-frame beta chains. Duplicate CDR3 protein sequences are folded into a single record with the most common DNA and genes. TCRdb's processing, not the authors' own work, is the source of the V and J calls. For this sample the table gives around 44,000 distinct CDR3 sequences, of which over 3.5% were detected only once. The top ten hold about 24% of the sample.

The TCR sequence derives from a man aged 45-65 years with alopecia areata. Some clones in this sample may be carry-over from other donors' samples. The sequencing here drew on whole blood, taken in connection with sensitization to the hapten diphenylcyclopropenone (DPC). Rearrangement joined TRBV29-1 to TRBJ2-3; the D gene cannot be resolved reliably. Here the CDR3 is given as CSVVSTDTQYF. The nucleotide sequence reads as follows: TGCAGCGTTGTCAGCACAGATACGCAGTATTTT.